Following are 2 T cell receptor beta chains from one sample sequenced in a study of CD8+CD57+ T cells in acquired aplastic anemia. Genomic DNA constituted the template upon which TCR beta VDJ and CDR3 profiling was performed. TCRdb re-called the reads through MiXCR, storing one row per CDR3 protein. The sample consists of about 160,000 distinct CDR3 sequences, more than 45% of them appearing once. Patients chosen for sequencing had shown CD8+CD57+ cell expansion by flow cytometry. Material for sequencing was sorted CD4+, CD8+, or CD8+CD57+ T cells (not recorded which) from PBMCs. These receptors were obtained from a human donor with aplastic anemia.

This clonotype was found a few times. This chain joins TRBV29-1 and TRBJ2-7; TRBD1 aligns across 8 bases. This CDR3 spans 12 amino acids. V gave up 4 bases and J gave up 4 bases; unmatched junction bases: 3. Germline V lookup: CDR1 SQVTM, CDR2 ANQGSEA. CDR3 sequence (DNA): TGCAGCGTTGGGAGACAGGGGTACGAGCAGTACTTC. This encodes CSVGRQGYEQYF.

The V gene is TRBV20-1, the J gene TRBJ1-6; TRBD1 matches at 7 bases. The V and J ends lost 1 base and 6 bases, in that order; junction bases with no gene match: 6. CDR1 and CDR2 (germline): DFQATT, SNEGSKA (reference sequence). This CDR3 spans 15 amino acids. CDR3 DNA: TGCAGTGCTAGAGGACAGGGTCTAAGTAATTCACCCCTCCACTTT. This encodes CSARGQGLSNSPLHF.